Listed below are T cell receptor beta chains from one sample, sequenced in a study of blood T cell repertoires in COVID-19. Assay: immunoSEQ multiplex PCR; the TCRdb copy retains only in-frame clones and omits some. The sample lists 250,000 to 400,000 clones, 89% occurring once. The sequencing input was PBMCs or T cells enriched from blood (not recorded which). The receptors come from a man in his fifties or sixties who had recovered from COVID-19. Both conserved end residues are part of each CDR3. Fields, in order: CDR3 protein, CDR3 DNA, V gene, clone size, D gene, J gene. A D gene is named only where the DNA matches it firmly. Size tells how often a clone was seen (once, few, many) or the class of an expanded clone, and some rows leave it out.

CASSLGVLGTGSADTQYF TGTGCCAGCAGCTTAGGGGTTTTGGGGACAGGGAGTGCAGATACGCAGTATTTT TRBV7-2 - TRBD1 TRBJ2-3
CATSDSTSGRTGANVLTF TGTGCCACCAGTGATTCGACTAGCGGGAGGACTGGGGCCAACGTCCTGACTTTC TRBV24-1 - TRBD2 TRBJ2-6
CASSQNGQGGNIQYF TGTGCCAGCAGCCAAAACGGACAGGGGGGAAACATTCAGTACTTC TRBV3-1/TRBV3-2 - TRBD1 TRBJ2-4
CASSERYGNTEAFF TGTGCCAGCAGTGAACGCTACGGGAACACTGAAGCTTTCTTT TRBV6-1 - - TRBJ1-1
CASSQDSVATNEKLFF TGCGCCAGCAGCCAAGATTCTGTTGCAACTAATGAAAAACTGTTTTTT TRBV4-3 - - TRBJ1-4
CASSYSGRGPNQPQHF TGTGCCAGCAGTTACTCTGGCAGGGGCCCCAATCAGCCCCAGCATTTT TRBV6-5 once - TRBJ1-5
CASSPSTGGYEQYF TGTGCCAGCTCACCATCGACAGGGGGCTACGAGCAGTACTTC TRBV18 - TRBD1 TRBJ2-7
CASSRTSAQETQYF TGTGCCAGCTCCCGGACTAGCGCTCAAGAGACCCAGTACTTC TRBV18 - TRBD2 TRBJ2-5
CASSPLGQGDYGYTF TGTGCCAGCAGTCCGCTGGGCCAGGGCGACTATGGCTACACCTTC TRBV28 - - TRBJ1-2
CASSEEAGNYGYTF TGTGCCAGCAGTGAAGAAGCAGGGAACTATGGCTACACCTTC TRBV2 - - TRBJ1-2
CASSFTSGRAHEQYF TGTGCCAGCAGTTTTACTAGCGGGAGGGCCCACGAGCAGTACTTC TRBV6-5 - TRBD2 TRBJ2-7
CASSLQGGETEAFF TGTGCCAGCAGCCTCCAAGGAGGGGAAACTGAAGCTTTCTTT TRBV4-2 - - TRBJ1-1
CASGRDPNTEAFF TGCGCCAGCGGGAGAGATCCGAACACTGAAGCTTTCTTT TRBV10-2 - - TRBJ1-1
CASSPGQGYGYTF TGTGCCAGCAGCCCGGGACAGGGCTATGGCTACACCTTC TRBV7-2 - TRBD1 TRBJ1-2
CASSPTDRGQLYEQYF TGTGCCAGCTCACCTACTGACAGGGGACAATTATACGAGCAGTACTTC TRBV18 - TRBD1 TRBJ2-7
CASSPTSGNTDTQYF TGTGCCAGCAGCCCGACTAGCGGGAACACAGATACGCAGTATTTT TRBV5-4 once TRBD2 TRBJ2-3
CAIQGVTYEQYF TGTGCCATCCAGGGGGTAACCTACGAGCAGTACTTC TRBV28 - TRBD1 TRBJ2-7
CASSLSPSGTFEQFF TGTGCCAGCAGCTTAAGTCCTAGCGGGACCTTTGAGCAGTTCTTC TRBV7-3 - TRBD2 TRBJ2-1
CASSFSQGSGNTIYF TGTGCCAGCAGCTTCTCCCAGGGCTCTGGAAACACCATATATTTT TRBV5-4 - - TRBJ1-3
CASSLYIILSRGYGYTF TGTGCCAGCAGTTTATACATAATTTTATCCAGGGGGTATGGCTACACCTTC TRBV28 - TRBD1 TRBJ1-2
CASSINRGNQPQHF TGTGCCAGCAGTATAAACAGGGGCAATCAGCCCCAGCATTTT TRBV6-5 - - TRBJ1-5
CASSLGYWTSGVYNEQFF TGTGCCAGCAGCTTGGGTTACTGGACTAGCGGGGTCTACAATGAGCAGTTCTTC TRBV5-4 - TRBD2 TRBJ2-1
CAWGTKAYTEAFF TGTGCCTGGGGGACTAAGGCCTACACTGAAGCTTTCTTT TRBV30 - - TRBJ1-1
CASSLAVRGRFAGELFF TGTGCCAGCAGCTTAGCGGTCAGGGGGCGTTTTGCCGGGGAGCTGTTTTTT TRBV7-2 - TRBD1 TRBJ2-2
CASSVEDRPNYGYTF TGTGCCAGCAGCGTAGAGGACAGGCCTAACTATGGCTACACCTTC TRBV9 - TRBD1 TRBJ1-2
CASSLTDRSYEQYF TGTGCCAGCAGCTTAACGGACAGATCCTACGAGCAGTACTTC TRBV7-3 - - TRBJ2-7
CASSLAGLAGGLWNEQFF TGTGCCAGCAGCTTGGCTGGACTAGCGGGAGGCCTGTGGAATGAGCAGTTCTTC TRBV5-4 - TRBD2 TRBJ2-1
CSVGRPAGVSYEQYF TGCAGCGTTGGGCGGCCAGCGGGAGTATCCTACGAGCAGTACTTC TRBV29-1 - TRBD2 TRBJ2-7
CASSRDSNTGELFF TGCGCCAGCAGCCGGGATTCGAACACCGGGGAGCTGTTTTTT TRBV5-1 - - TRBJ2-2
CASSRSGYGYTF TGTGCCAGCAGTCGGTCGGGCTATGGCTACACCTTC TRBV28 once - TRBJ1-2
CASRWGGQDTEAFF TGTGCCAGCAGATGGGGGGGTCAGGACACTGAAGCTTTCTTT TRBV3-1/TRBV3-2 - - TRBJ1-1
CATSPQGYGYTF TGTGCCACCAGCCCACAGGGCTATGGCTACACCTTC TRBV15 - - TRBJ1-2
CASSFGTGSTGNTIYF TGCGCCAGCAGCTTCGGGACTGGGTCGACTGGAAACACCATATATTTT TRBV5-1 - - TRBJ1-3
CASSDTEAFF TGTGCCAGCAGCGACACTGAAGCTTTCTTT TRBV6-6 - - TRBJ1-1
CASSSGQEFFSGNTIYF TGTGCCAGCAGCTCGGGACAGGAGTTCTTCTCTGGAAACACCATATATTTT TRBV5-8 - TRBD1 TRBJ1-3
CASSLAKGGAYNSPLHF TGTGCCAGCAGCTTAGCCAAAGGGGGCGCCTATAATTCACCCCTCCACTTT TRBV7-9 few TRBD1 TRBJ1-6
CASRGAPAEQYF TGTGCCAGCAGGGGGGCCCCTGCAGAGCAGTACTTC TRBV2 - - TRBJ2-7
CASRPYIGGLATNEKLFF TGTGCCAGCAGGCCGTACATAGGGGGATTAGCGACTAATGAAAAACTGTTTTTT TRBV28 - - TRBJ1-4
CATDSSSGGMTEAFF TGTGCCACCGACTCGTCCTCAGGGGGGATGACTGAAGCTTTCTTT TRBV28 - TRBD1 TRBJ1-1
CASSLPDFTYNEQFF TGTGCCAGCAGTTTACCGGACTTCACCTACAATGAGCAGTTCTTC TRBV28 - - TRBJ2-1
CASSPPGVADTQYF TGTGCCAGCAGCCCCCCGGGAGTAGCAGATACGCAGTATTTT TRBV7-9 - - TRBJ2-3
CASSFNSGLSYEQYF TGTGCCAGCAGTTTTAACAGCGGGCTCTCCTACGAGCAGTACTTC TRBV27 - - TRBJ2-7
CASSQPIRGARNQPQHF TGCGCCAGCAGCCAACCAATTCGGGGGGCGAGGAATCAGCCCCAGCATTTT TRBV4-1 - - TRBJ1-5
CASSLDRDGQYF TGTGCCAGCAGTCTAGACAGGGACGGGCAGTATTTT TRBV2 - TRBD1 TRBJ2-3
CASSPGVGKNIQYF TGTGCCAGCAGCCCCGGGGTGGGCAAAAACATTCAGTACTTC TRBV7-2 - - TRBJ2-4
CSASYLGGRQVGSETQYF TGCAGTGCTAGTTACTTGGGGGGTCGGCAGGTCGGTTCCGAGACCCAGTACTTC TRBV20-1 - - TRBJ2-5
CASSPWRDSLNEKLFF TGTGCCAGCTCACCCTGGCGGGACAGTCTAAATGAAAAACTGTTTTTT TRBV18 - TRBD1 TRBJ1-4
CASSLGQGGNEQFF TGCGCCAGCAGCTTAGGACAGGGAGGCAATGAGCAGTTCTTC TRBV5-1 once TRBD1 TRBJ2-1
CASSLAGGGYGYTF TGTGCCAGCAGCTTAGCGGGGGGAGGTTATGGCTACACCTTC TRBV7-8 once - TRBJ1-2
CASSVLAGGPNEQFF TGTGCCAGCAGTGTCCTAGCGGGAGGGCCAAATGAGCAGTTCTTC TRBV6-2/TRBV6-3 once TRBD2 TRBJ2-1
CASGGTSGETQYF TGTGCCAGCGGTGGGACTAGCGGCGAGACCCAGTACTTC TRBV2 - TRBD2 TRBJ2-5
CASSLVVGAATEAFF TGTGCCAGCAGCTTAGTGGTTGGGGCGGCCACTGAAGCTTTCTTT TRBV7-8 - - TRBJ1-1
CASSLLAAGGYEQYF TGTGCCAGCAGTTTGTTGGCGGCGGGGGGCTACGAGCAGTACTTC TRBV28 - TRBD2 TRBJ2-7
CASNARTSGSYEQYF TGTGCCAGCAACGCTAGGACTAGCGGGAGTTACGAGCAGTACTTC TRBV6-5 - TRBD2 TRBJ2-7
CASSTRLGSLETQYF TGTGCCAGCAGTACCCGACTTGGATCATTGGAGACCCAGTACTTC TRBV27 few - TRBJ2-5